The 2 T cell receptor beta chains reported below all come from one sample, sequenced in a study of cytomegalovirus exposure and HLA in healthy donors. Amplification used 60 Vbeta primers and 13 Jbeta primers. Repertoires were generated with immunoSEQ multiplex PCR, while TCRdb's copy carries only in-frame clones and drops some. The table shows around 170,000 clones, with roughly 80% occurring only once. Sequenced material: PBMCs. These receptors originate from a man in his forties in good health and CMV-seropositive.

The chain links TRBV9 to TRBJ1-4, with D hard to call. This CDR3 is built from 16 residues. Trimming removed 0 bases from V and 0 bases from J, with 9 bases in between. Per germline, CDR1 SGDLS and CDR2 YYNGEE. The CDR3 nucleotides read TGTGCCAGCAGCGTAGAACCGGTCTCAACTAATGAAAAACTGTTTTTT. Translated, it gives CASSVEPVSTNEKLFF.

The chain is built from TRBV4-3 and TRBJ1-1; unclear D gene. V was cut by 0 bases and J by 5 bases, with 10 bases left in between. Germline V gene sequence: CDR1 LGHNA, CDR2 YSLEER. This CDR3 comprises 14 residues. CDR3 nucleotides: TGCGCCAGCAGCCAAGAGGGCCGCGCGACTGAAGCTTTCTTT. It codes for CASSQEGRATEAFF.